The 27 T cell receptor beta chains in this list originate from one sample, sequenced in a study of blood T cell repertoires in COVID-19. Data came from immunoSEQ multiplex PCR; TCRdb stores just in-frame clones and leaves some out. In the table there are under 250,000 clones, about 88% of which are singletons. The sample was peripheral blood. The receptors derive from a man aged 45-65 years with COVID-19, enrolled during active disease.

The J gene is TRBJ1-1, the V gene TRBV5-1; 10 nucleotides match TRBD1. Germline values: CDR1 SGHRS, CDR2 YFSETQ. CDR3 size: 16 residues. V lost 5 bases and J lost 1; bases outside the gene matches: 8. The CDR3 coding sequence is TGCGCCAGCAGTTGGGGACAGGGGACAAAGAACACTGAAGCTTTCTTT. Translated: CASSWGQGTKNTEAFF.

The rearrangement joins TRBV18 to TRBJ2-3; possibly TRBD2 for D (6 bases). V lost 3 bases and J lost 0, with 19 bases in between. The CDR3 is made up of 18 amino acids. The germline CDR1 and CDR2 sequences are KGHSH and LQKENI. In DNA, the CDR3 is TGTGCCAGCTCACCGTCTACGGGGGAGAGCACTAGCACAGATACGCAGTATTTT. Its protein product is CASSPSTGESTSTDTQYF.

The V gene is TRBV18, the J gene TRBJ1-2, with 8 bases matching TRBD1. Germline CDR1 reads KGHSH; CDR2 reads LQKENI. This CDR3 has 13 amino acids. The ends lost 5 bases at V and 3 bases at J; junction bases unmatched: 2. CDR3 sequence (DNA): TGTGCCAGCTCATCGGACAGGGACTATGGCTACACCTTC. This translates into CASSSDRDYGYTF.

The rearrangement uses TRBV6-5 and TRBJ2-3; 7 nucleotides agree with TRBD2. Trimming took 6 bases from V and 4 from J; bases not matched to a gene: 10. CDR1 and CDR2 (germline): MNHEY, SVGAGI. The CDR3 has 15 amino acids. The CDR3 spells CASSPLLGGADTQYF. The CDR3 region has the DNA TGTGCCAGCAGCCCCCTACTGGGGGGGGCAGATACGCAGTATTTT.

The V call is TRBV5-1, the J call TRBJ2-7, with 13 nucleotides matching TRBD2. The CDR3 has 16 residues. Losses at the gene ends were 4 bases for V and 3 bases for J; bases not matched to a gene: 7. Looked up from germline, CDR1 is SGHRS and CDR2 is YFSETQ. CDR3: CASSPGLAGAVYEQYF. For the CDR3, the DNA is TGCGCCAGCAGCCCCGGACTAGCGGGAGCGGTCTACGAGCAGTACTTC.

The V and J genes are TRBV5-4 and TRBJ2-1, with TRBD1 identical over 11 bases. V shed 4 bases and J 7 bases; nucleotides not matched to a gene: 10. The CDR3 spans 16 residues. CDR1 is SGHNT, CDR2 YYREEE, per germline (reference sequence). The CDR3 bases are TGTGCCAGCAGCATGTCCGGGACAGGGGGGATTAATGAGCAGTTCTTC. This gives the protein CASSMSGTGGINEQFF.

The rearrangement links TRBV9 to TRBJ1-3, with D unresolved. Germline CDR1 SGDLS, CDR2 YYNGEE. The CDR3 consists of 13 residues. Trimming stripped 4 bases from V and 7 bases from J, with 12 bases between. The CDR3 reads CASSPTVRNTIYF. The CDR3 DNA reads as TGTGCCAGCAGCCCTACGGTCCGGAACACCATATATTTT.

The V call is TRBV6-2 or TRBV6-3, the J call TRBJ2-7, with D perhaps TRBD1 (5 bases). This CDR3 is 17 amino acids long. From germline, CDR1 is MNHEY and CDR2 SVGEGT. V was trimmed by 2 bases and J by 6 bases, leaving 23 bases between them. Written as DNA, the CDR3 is TGTGCCAGCAGTTACGGGGCTGGAGCGACCGGGCGGTCCGAGCAGTACTTC. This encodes CASSYGAGATGRSEQYF.

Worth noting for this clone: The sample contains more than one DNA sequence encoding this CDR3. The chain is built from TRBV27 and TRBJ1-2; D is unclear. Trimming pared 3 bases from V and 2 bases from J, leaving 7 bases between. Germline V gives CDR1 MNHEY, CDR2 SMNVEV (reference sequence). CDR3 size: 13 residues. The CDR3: CASSFGTNYGYTF. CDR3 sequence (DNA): TGTGCCAGCAGTTTTGGCACGAACTATGGCTACACCTTC.

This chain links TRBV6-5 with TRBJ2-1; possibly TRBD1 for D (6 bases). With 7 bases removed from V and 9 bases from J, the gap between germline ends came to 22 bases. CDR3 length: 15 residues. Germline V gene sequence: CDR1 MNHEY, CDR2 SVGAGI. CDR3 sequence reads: CASTPQGSPHVEQFF. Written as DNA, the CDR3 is TGTGCCAGCACCCCACAGGGTAGCCCCCACGTTGAGCAGTTCTTC.

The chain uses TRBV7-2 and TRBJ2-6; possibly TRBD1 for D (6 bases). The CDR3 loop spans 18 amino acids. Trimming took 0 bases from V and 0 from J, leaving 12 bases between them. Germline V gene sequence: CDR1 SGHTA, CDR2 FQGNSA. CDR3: CASSLALTGSSGANVLTF. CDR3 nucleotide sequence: TGTGCCAGCAGCTTAGCGCTTACAGGGAGCTCTGGGGCCAACGTCCTGACTTTC.

CDR3 DNA: TGTGCCAGCAGGAGGGCAGCCGACTCCTACGAGCAGTACTTC. Protein: CASRRAADSYEQYF. V is TRBV6-6 and J is TRBJ2-7; the D gene is possibly TRBD2 (5 bases). This CDR3 contains 14 residues. Between the trimmed V and J ends, which lost 6 bases and 0 bases, there was a span of 12 bases. CDR1 is MNHNY, CDR2 SVGAGI, per germline (reference sequence).

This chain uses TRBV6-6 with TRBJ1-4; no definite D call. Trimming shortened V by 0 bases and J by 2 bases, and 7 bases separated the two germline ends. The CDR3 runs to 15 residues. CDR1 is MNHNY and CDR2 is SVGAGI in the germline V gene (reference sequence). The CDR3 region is CASSYSEGTNEKLFF. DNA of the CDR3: TGTGCCAGCAGTTACTCGGAGGGTACTAATGAAAAACTGTTTTTT.

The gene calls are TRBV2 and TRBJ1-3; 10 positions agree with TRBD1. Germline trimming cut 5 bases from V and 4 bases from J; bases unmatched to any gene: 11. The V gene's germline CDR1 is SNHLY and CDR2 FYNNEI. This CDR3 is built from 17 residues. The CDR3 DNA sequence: TGTGCCAGCAGTTCAACTAGTCCGGGACAGGGGGGAAACACCATATATTTT. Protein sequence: CASSSTSPGQGGNTIYF.

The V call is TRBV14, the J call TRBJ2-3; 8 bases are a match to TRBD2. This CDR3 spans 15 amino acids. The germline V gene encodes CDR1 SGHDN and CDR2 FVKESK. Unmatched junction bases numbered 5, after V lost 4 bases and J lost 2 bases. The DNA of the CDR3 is TGTGCCAGCAGCCCCTGGACTAGCCCCACAGATACGCAGTATTTT. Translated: CASSPWTSPTDTQYF.

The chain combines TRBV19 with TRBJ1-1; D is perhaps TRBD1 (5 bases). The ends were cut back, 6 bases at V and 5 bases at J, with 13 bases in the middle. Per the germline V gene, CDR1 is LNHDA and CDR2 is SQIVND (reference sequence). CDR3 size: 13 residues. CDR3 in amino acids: CASRRSKGTEAFF. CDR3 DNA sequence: TGTGCCAGTAGGAGGTCCAAGGGGACTGAAGCTTTCTTT.

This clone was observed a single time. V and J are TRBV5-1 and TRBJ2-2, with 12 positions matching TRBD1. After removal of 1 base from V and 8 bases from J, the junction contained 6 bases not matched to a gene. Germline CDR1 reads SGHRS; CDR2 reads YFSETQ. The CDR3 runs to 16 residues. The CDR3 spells CASSLTPGQGAGELFF. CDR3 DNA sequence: TGCGCCAGCAGCTTGACCCCGGGACAGGGGGCAGGGGAGCTGTTTTTT.

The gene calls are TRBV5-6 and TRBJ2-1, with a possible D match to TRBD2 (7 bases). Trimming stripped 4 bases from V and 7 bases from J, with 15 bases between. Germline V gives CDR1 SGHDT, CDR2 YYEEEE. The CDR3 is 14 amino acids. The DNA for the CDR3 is TGTGCCAGCAGCCTTTCGGGGGGCTCAAATGAGCAGTTCTTC. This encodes CASSLSGGSNEQFF.

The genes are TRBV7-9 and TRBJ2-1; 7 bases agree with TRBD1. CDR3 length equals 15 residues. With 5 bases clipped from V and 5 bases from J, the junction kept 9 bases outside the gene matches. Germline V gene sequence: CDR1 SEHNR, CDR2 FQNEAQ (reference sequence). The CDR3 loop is CASSIWTGVHNEQFF. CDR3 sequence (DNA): TGTGCCAGCAGCATCTGGACAGGAGTTCACAATGAGCAGTTCTTC.

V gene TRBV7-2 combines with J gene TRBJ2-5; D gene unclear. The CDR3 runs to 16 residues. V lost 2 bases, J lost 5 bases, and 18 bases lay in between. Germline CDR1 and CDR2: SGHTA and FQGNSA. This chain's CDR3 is CASSLNAGPSEETQYF. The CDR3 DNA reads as TGTGCCAGCAGCTTAAACGCCGGCCCCTCGGAGGAGACCCAGTACTTC.

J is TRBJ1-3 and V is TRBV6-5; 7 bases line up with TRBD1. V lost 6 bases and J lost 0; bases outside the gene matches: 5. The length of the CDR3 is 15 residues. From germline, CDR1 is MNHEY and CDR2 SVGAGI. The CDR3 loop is CASRNRGASGNTIYF. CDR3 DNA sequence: TGTGCCAGCAGAAACAGGGGCGCCTCTGGAAACACCATATATTTT.

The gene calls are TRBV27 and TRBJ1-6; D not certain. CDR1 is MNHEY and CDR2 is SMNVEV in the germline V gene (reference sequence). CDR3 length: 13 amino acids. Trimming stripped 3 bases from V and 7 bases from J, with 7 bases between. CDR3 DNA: TGTGCCAGCAGTTTTGCACGGAATTCACCCCTCCACTTT. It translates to CASSFARNSPLHF.

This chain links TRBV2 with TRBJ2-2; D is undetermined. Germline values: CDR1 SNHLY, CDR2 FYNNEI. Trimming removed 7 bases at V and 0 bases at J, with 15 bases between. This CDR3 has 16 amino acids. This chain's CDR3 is CASMPDRRTNTGELFF. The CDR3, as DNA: TGTGCCAGCATGCCCGACCGCAGGACGAACACCGGGGAGCTGTTTTTT.

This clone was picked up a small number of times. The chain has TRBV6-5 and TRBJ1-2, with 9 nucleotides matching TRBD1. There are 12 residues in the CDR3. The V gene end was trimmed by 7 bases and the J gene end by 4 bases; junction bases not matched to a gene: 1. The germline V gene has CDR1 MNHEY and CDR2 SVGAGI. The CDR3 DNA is TGTGCCAGCAAGACAGGGGGCTATGGCTACACCTTC. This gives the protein CASKTGGYGYTF.

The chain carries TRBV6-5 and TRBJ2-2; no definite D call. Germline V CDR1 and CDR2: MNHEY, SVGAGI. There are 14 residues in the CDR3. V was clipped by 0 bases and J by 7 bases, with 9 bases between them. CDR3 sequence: CASSYSSPSGELFF. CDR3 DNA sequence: TGTGCCAGCAGTTACTCGAGCCCTAGCGGGGAGCTGTTTTTT.

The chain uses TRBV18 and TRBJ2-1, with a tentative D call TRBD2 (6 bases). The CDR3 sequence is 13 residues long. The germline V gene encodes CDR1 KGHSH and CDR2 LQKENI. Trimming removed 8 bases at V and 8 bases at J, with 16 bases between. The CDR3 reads CASGGALGDEQFF. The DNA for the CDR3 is TGTGCCAGCGGAGGGGCCTTAGGGGATGAGCAGTTCTTC.

Here the CDR3 DNA reads TGTGCCAGCAGCCAAGATGGGGGGACTGAAGCTTTCTTT. This gives the protein CASSQDGGTEAFF. The chain links TRBV4-2 to TRBJ1-1; a weak D match, TRBD1 (5 bases). The ends were cut back, 0 bases at V and 5 bases at J, with 7 bases in the middle. CDR1 and CDR2 from the germline V gene are LGHNA and YNFKEQ. This CDR3 spans 13 amino acids.